A single sample gave rise to the 9 T cell receptor beta chains below, sequenced in a study of T cell repertoires in cytomegalovirus infection (dated by TCRdb to about 2019). For these receptors, no antigen is known. The run used an Illumina HiSeq 1500. TCRdb itself trimmed the public reads at Q25 with fastp, ran MiXCR and retained productive beta chains. Rows matching on CDR3 protein sequence are summarized as one entry with the most common DNA and genes. The sample records approximately 6,100 distinct CDR3 sequences, 50% to 55% of which are singletons. Jointly, the top ten make up 89% of the sample. The sample comprised PBMCs, sequenced either directly or after in vitro stimulation (not recorded which). All receptors derive from a human donor in good health (CMV status not recorded). Some clones in this sample may be carry-over from other donors' samples.

Only a few counts were recorded for this clonotype. Relative to the germline gene, one junction end is altered; a read error may explain this. The rearrangement joins TRBV4-1 to TRBJ2-1; 10 bases fit TRBD2. Germline assignment: CDR1 MGHRA and CDR2 YSYEKL. The length of the CDR3 is 19 residues. CDR3 nucleotides: TGTGCCAGCAGCCAAGACTATACAGCGGGAGGGCCTGTCCACAATGAGCAGTTCTTC. Its protein is CASSQDYTAGGPVHNEQFF.

About this clonotype: It is likely a read error, because the conserved phenylalanine at the end of the CDR3 is missing. The chain links TRBV7-2 to TRBJ1-2, with TRBD1 matching 7 bases. The V gene's germline CDR1 is SGHTA and CDR2 FQGNSA. Trimming took 1 base from V and 7 from J; bases not matched to a gene: 21. This CDR3 region has 19 residues. The CDR3 protein is CASSLGDVTPTGLVSGYTL. The CDR3 DNA reads TGTGCCAGCAGCTTAGGGGACGTCACGCCGACAGGGTTGGTTAGTGGCTACACCTTA.

The chain links TRBV6-2 or TRBV6-3 to TRBJ2-5, with TRBD1 identical over 7 bases. The CDR3 runs 14 residues. Germline assignment: CDR1 MNHEY and CDR2 SVGEGT. The V and J ends lost 7 bases and 5 bases, in that order; junction bases with no gene match: 10. The DNA of the CDR3 is TGTGCCAGCACATTCAGGGACAGATGGGAGACCCAGTACTTC. Translated: CASTFRDRWETQYF.

This clonotype was detected only a few times. One end of the junction fails to match germline, which may point to a read error. The V and J genes are TRBV6-5 and TRBJ1-5; TRBD1 agrees at 7 bases. This CDR3 has 14 amino acids. Germline lookup yields CDR1 MNHEY and CDR2 SVGAGI. CDR3 sequence (DNA): TGTTCCCGCAGCATGGGACAGAAGAATCATCCCCATCATTTT. Translating gives CSRSMGQKNHPHHF.

This clonotype was counted between two and nine times. The chain carries TRBV7-2 and TRBJ2-5; maybe TRBD2 (5 bases). Germline V gene lookup returns CDR1 SGHTA and CDR2 FQGNSA. The CDR3 runs 19 residues. Trimming took off 2 bases at V and 5 bases at J, with 27 bases between the two ends. CDR3 sequence: CASSLRGASWRPEGETQYF. In nucleotides, the CDR3 is TGTGCCAGCAGCTTACGAGGCGCTAGCTGGAGACCCGAAGGGGAGACCCAGTACTTC.

The chain carries TRBV6-2 or TRBV6-3 and TRBJ1-1; D call uncertain. Per germline, CDR1 MNHEY and CDR2 SVGEGT. The CDR3 extends over 14 amino acids. In nucleotides, the CDR3 is TGTTCCCGCAGTTACCCAGAACCGAACACTGAAGCTTTCTTT. As protein: CSRSYPEPNTEAFF.

Of note for this clonotype: At one end, the junction sequence differs from germline, possibly due to a read error. The V gene is TRBV28, the J gene TRBJ2-1; D ambiguous. The CDR3 consists of 11 residues. Germline V gene sequence: CDR1 MDHEN, CDR2 SYDVKM. CDR3: CAISFHNEQFF. For the CDR3, the DNA is TGTGCCATCAGTTTTCACAATGAGCAGTTCTTC.

A note on this clonotype: Likely a read error: the CDR3 ends without its conserved phenylalanine or tryptophan. The CDR3 loop is CASSFYLAAQFC. The CDR3 coding sequence is TGTGCCAGCAGTTTTTACCTCGCTGCGCAGTTCTGC. The chain has TRBV28 and TRBJ2-1; D gene ambiguous. From germline, CDR1 is MDHEN and CDR2 SYDVKM. The CDR3 consists of 12 residues. Between the trimmed V and J ends, which lost 3 bases and 12 bases, there was a span of 12 bases.

This clonotype came up many times. The chain links TRBV5-1 to TRBJ1-2; 7 positions agree with TRBD1. Germline V gives CDR1 SGHRS, CDR2 YFSETQ. Trimming at V came to 0 bases and at J to 6 bases, leaving 8 bases not matched to a gene. This CDR3 comprises 15 residues. The CDR3 protein is CASSLGTGDLDGYTF. CDR3 DNA sequence: TGCGCCAGCAGCTTGGGGACAGGCGATCTTGATGGCTACACCTTC.